This T cell receptor beta chain is from a study of regulatory and conventional T cells in RAG deficiency. Findings of the study overall: Other subsets showed about 10-fold reductions, but Treg unique TCR beta sequences fell about 100-fold in these patients.

Comments on this clone: Its antigen is unidentified.

Blood CD4+ CD25-high CD127-low regulatory T cells supplied the genomic DNA template. J was trimmed by 6 bases and V by 0 bases; bases with no gene match: 14. The CDR3 totals 19 residues. Per germline, CDR1 SNHLY and CDR2 FYNNEI. Produced via immunoSEQ multiplex PCR; TCRdb's table is partial and in-frame only. The sample contains roughly 11,000 clones, approximately 94% of which appear only once. The same specimen was also included in a second study, on regulatory T cells. According to that study: The PCR used 52 TRBV and 13 TRBJ primers.

This clonotype was obtained from a human donor in good health. The J gene is TRBJ2-4, the V gene TRBV2; 10 bases agree with TRBD2. Sequencing was performed on CD127- CD25+ CD4+ Tregs sorted from blood. CDR3 region: CASSEALPGSGGARNIQYF. DNA for the CDR3: TGTGCCAGCAGTGAAGCGCTTCCGGGAAGCGGGGGGGCTAGAAACATTCAGTACTTC.